Each of the 5 T cell receptor beta chains below was sequenced from the same sample in a study of blood T cell repertoires in COVID-19. Profiled with immunoSEQ multiplex PCR; TCRdb holds only in-frame clones, not every one. The data hold some 230,000 clones, with about 85% observed a single time. Sequencing was carried out using peripheral blood. The receptor source for this set is a woman in her 50s with COVID-19, enrolled during active disease.

This chain joins TRBV28 and TRBJ2-7, with D unresolved. This CDR3 comprises 16 residues. CDR1 and CDR2 from the germline V gene are MDHEN and SYDVKM. The V gene lost 6 bases and the J gene lost 0 bases, with 18 bases spanning the gap. The CDR3 sequence: CASSPRVRPLSYEQYF. The CDR3 bases are TGTGCCAGCAGCCCCCGGGTCCGGCCCCTCTCCTACGAGCAGTACTTC.

This chain connects TRBV6-5 to TRBJ1-5; D may be TRBD1 (5 bases). The ends were cut back, 5 bases at V and 6 bases at J, with 11 bases in the middle. Germline loops: CDR1 MNHEY, CDR2 SVGAGI. The CDR3 loop spans 13 amino acids. CDR3 region: CASSTGGGQPQHF. CDR3 DNA sequence: TGTGCCAGCAGTACAGGTGGCGGTCAGCCCCAGCATTTT.

CDR3 amino acids: CAWMRQINYGYTF. CDR3 nucleotides: TGTGCCTGGATGAGACAGATTAACTATGGCTACACCTTC. The chain carries TRBV30 and TRBJ1-2, with D maybe TRBD1 (5 bases). The germline V gene has CDR1 GTSNPN and CDR2 SVGIG (reference sequence). This CDR3 contains 13 residues. The ends were cut back, 4 bases at V and 1 base at J, with 10 bases in the middle. Full variable domain (missing parts from reference TRBV30 and TRBJ1-2): SQTIHQWPATLVQPVGSPLSLECTVEGTSNPNLYWYRQAAGRGLQLLFYSVGIGQISSEVPQNLSASRPQDRQFILSSKKLLLSDSGFYLCAWMRQINYGYTFGSGTRLTVV.

This chain's CDR3 is CASSLASAGGPEQFF. CDR3 DNA: TGTGCCAGCAGCTTAGCGTCAGCGGGGGGGCCGGAGCAGTTCTTC. The chain employs TRBV7-2 and TRBJ2-1, with TRBD2 identical over 10 bases. The CDR3 sequence is 15 residues long. The trim removed 0 bases at V and 10 bases at J, leaving 6 bases unmatched. Germline V gene lookup returns CDR1 SGHTA and CDR2 FQGNSA.

The J gene is TRBJ1-1, the V gene TRBV4-1; no clear D gene. Trimming left V 0 bases short and J 6 bases short, with 11 bases between. The CDR3 totals 14 residues. CDR1 is MGHRA and CDR2 is YSYEKL in the germline V gene. For the CDR3, the DNA is TGCGCCAGCAGCCAAGAGCGGGGAGGTGCTGAAGCTTTCTTT. Amino acid sequence: CASSQERGGAEAFF.